The next 29 T cell receptor beta chains were all read from a single sample in a study of spatial heterogeneity in lung cancer (dated by TCRdb to 2018 to 2020). Library construction relied on 5' RACE. The data were produced on a NextSeq 500. The raw public reads went through TCRdb reprocessing: fastp at Q25, MiXCR clone calling, in-frame beta chains kept. For every CDR3 protein sequence, its rows merge into one entry that carries the most common genes and DNA. This sample holds more than 60,000 distinct CDR3 sequences; 6.3% were observed only once. The ten most abundant clones make up roughly 14% of the sample. Reading the label with the study, this specimen's time point is: sample taken at primary tumor resection. This sample comprised PBMCs, obtained at surgery. These TCRs come from a female donor with early-stage non-small cell lung cancer.

In its sample, this clonotype was seen many times. This sequence joins TRBV21-1 and TRBJ1-1; TRBD1 was called by the table and not checked on the DNA. TRBV21-1 is given as a pseudogene. The CDR3 spans 13 residues. CDR3 bases: TGTGCCAGCAGCACCCGAGGGGCCACTGAAGCTTTCTTT. Translated, it gives CASSTRGATEAFF.

This clonotype was found many times. This chain connects TRBV5-1 to TRBJ2-3, with 7 bases matching TRBD1. The length of the CDR3 is 14 residues. Germline assignment: CDR1 SGHRS and CDR2 YFSETQ. The ends lost 0 bases at V and 5 bases at J; junction bases unmatched: 3. The CDR3 is CASSLAGGIDTQYF. The DNA of the CDR3 is TGCGCCAGCAGCTTGGCAGGGGGAATAGATACGCAGTATTTT.

This clonotype was found a few times. This chain connects TRBV6-1 to TRBJ2-6, with D possibly matching TRBD2 (6 bases). Trimming took 0 bases from V and 0 from J, leaving 15 bases between them. The CDR3 is made up of 19 amino acids. Germline V lookup: CDR1 MNHNS, CDR2 SASEGT. CDR3 sequence (DNA): TGTGCCAGCAGTGAAGCCTTCGGGACTCCCCCCTCTGGGGCCAACGTCCTGACTTTC. This translates into CASSEAFGTPPSGANVLTF.

In its sample, this clonotype was seen a few times. The DNA for the CDR3 is TGTGCCAGCAGCCAAGATGACGGGTTTTACAATGAGCAGTTCTTC. It specifies CASSQDDGFYNEQFF. The gene calls are TRBV14 and TRBJ2-1; no clear D. The CDR3 extends over 15 amino acids. Germline V gives CDR1 SGHDN, CDR2 FVKESK. V lost 0 bases and J lost 4, with 10 bases in between.

Many counts were recorded for this clonotype. The rearrangement links TRBV5-6 to TRBJ2-1; D gene uncertain. The V end lost 4 bases, the J end lost 7 bases, and 9 bases lay between the germline ends. The CDR3 runs to 12 residues. The germline gives CDR1 SGHDT, CDR2 YYEEEE. This CDR3 is CASSRTSNEQFF. Written as DNA, the CDR3 is TGTGCCAGCAGCAGAACCTCTAATGAGCAGTTCTTC.

This clonotype was counted a few times. CDR3: CASSQDTGRETQYF. The CDR3, as DNA: TGTGCCAGCAGTCAGGATACAGGGAGAGAGACCCAGTACTTC. The chain is built from TRBV5-5 and TRBJ2-5; perhaps TRBD1 as D (6 bases). Germline V gene lookup returns CDR1 SGHKS and CDR2 YYEKEE (reference sequence). The CDR3 covers 14 residues. Deletions cut 5 bases from V and 4 bases from J, with 15 bases between.

This clonotype was counted a few times. J is TRBJ2-1 and V is TRBV4-2; 7 bases map to TRBD2. Germline CDR1 reads LGHNA; CDR2 reads YNFKEQ. The CDR3 is 14 amino acids. V lost 6 bases and J lost 10; bases outside the gene matches: 12. The CDR3 is CASRGGKDNYEQFF. In DNA form, the CDR3 reads TGTGCCAGCAGGGGAGGGAAGGATAATTACGAGCAGTTCTTC.

There are a few counts of this clonotype. The V gene is TRBV6-5, the J gene TRBJ2-5; D is unclear. From germline, CDR1 is MNHEY and CDR2 SVGAGI. Trimming took 1 base from V and 6 from J, leaving 3 bases between them. The CDR3 totals 11 residues. CDR3 amino acids: CASSYLQTQYF. The CDR3 coding sequence is TGTGCCAGCAGTTACTTACAGACCCAGTACTTC.

This clonotype was seen at least ten times. This chain joins TRBV7-9 and TRBJ2-5, with D uncertain. Germline loops: CDR1 SEHNR, CDR2 FQNEAQ (reference sequence). The CDR3 contains 11 residues. Trimming left V 7 bases short and J 4 bases short, with 7 bases between. CDR3 in amino acids: CASTPRETQYF. The DNA for the CDR3 is TGTGCCAGCACCCCCCGAGAGACCCAGTACTTC.

This clonotype was counted only a few times. V is TRBV9 and J is TRBJ2-5, with D perhaps TRBD1 (5 bases). Per the germline V gene, CDR1 is SGDLS and CDR2 is YYNGEE. The CDR3 has 14 residues. V lost 1 base, J lost 2 bases, and 9 bases lay in between. The CDR3 is CASSVNRQQETQYF. In DNA form, the CDR3 reads TGTGCCAGCAGCGTAAACAGGCAACAAGAGACCCAGTACTTC.

This clonotype has a handful of counts. The V gene is TRBV27, the J gene TRBJ1-3; TRBD1 matches 8 bases. The CDR3 is 18 residues long. Trimming removed 0 bases from V and 3 bases from J; junction bases left unmatched: 10. The germline gives CDR1 MNHEY, CDR2 SMNVEV (reference sequence). The CDR3 loop is CASSLSGQGIVIGNTIYF. The CDR3 nucleotides read TGTGCCAGCAGTTTATCCGGACAGGGAATAGTGATTGGAAACACCATATATTTT.

Within the sample, this clonotype is medium-sized. This rearrangement joins TRBV7-6 to TRBJ2-7; a possible D gene is TRBD1 (6 bases). The CDR3 contains 15 residues. CDR1 and CDR2 (germline): SGHVS, FNYEAQ. V lost 5 bases, J lost 0 bases, and 14 bases lay in between. The CDR3 is CASSRPGDLSYEQYF. The CDR3 nucleotides read TGTGCCAGCAGCCGCCCAGGGGACCTCTCCTACGAGCAGTACTTC.

This clonotype was found a few times. The gene calls are TRBV11-3 and TRBJ1-1; the D gene is possibly TRBD1 (6 bases). The CDR3 is 14 residues long. Trimming stripped 4 bases from V and 2 bases from J, with 11 bases between. Germline-derived CDR1 and CDR2 are SGHNT and YENEEA. The DNA for the CDR3 is TGTGCCAGCAGCTCGTCCAGGGGTAACACTGAAGCTTTCTTT. This gives the protein CASSSSRGNTEAFF.

This clonotype has a count of ten or more. The rearrangement joins TRBV5-4 to TRBJ2-5, with TRBD2 matching over 11 bases. Per the germline V gene, CDR1 is SGHNT and CDR2 is YYREEE (reference sequence). The length of the CDR3 is 11 residues. The V segment lost 9 bases and the J segment 7 bases; nucleotides outside the gene matches: 2. The CDR3 loop is CATGTSGTQYF. The CDR3 nucleotides read TGTGCCACCGGGACTAGCGGGACCCAGTACTTC.

This clonotype was seen at least ten times. The V call is TRBV5-1, the J call TRBJ2-2, with 9 bases aligning to TRBD1. The CDR3 extends over 14 amino acids. With V trimmed by 6 bases and J by 9 bases, 9 bases remained unmatched. Germline CDR1 is SGHRS and CDR2 is YFSETQ. This CDR3 is CASKGQGLSRELFF. CDR3 nucleotides: TGCGCCAGCAAGGGACAGGGTCTATCTAGGGAGCTGTTTTTT.

The table lists this clonotype with many counts. The V call is TRBV6-5, the J call TRBJ2-5, with D perhaps TRBD2 (6 bases). This CDR3 spans 13 amino acids. V was trimmed by 0 bases and J by 4 bases, leaving 6 bases between them. CDR1 MNHEY and CDR2 SVGAGI come from the germline V gene. CDR3 nucleotides: TGTGCCAGCAGTTACTCGGGGGGAGAGACCCAGTACTTC. Its protein product is CASSYSGGETQYF.

The gene calls are TRBV29-1 and TRBJ1-2, with D hard to call. The CDR3 is 17 amino acids. Trimming took off 0 bases at V and 5 bases at J, with 22 bases between the two ends. Germline loops: CDR1 SQVTM, CDR2 ANQGSEA. The DNA for the CDR3 is TGCAGCGTTGAAGATTCCACCCCGGGAGGATCCGCGTATGGCTACACCTTC. Translating it yields CSVEDSTPGGSAYGYTF.

This clonotype turned up a few times. The chain carries TRBV5-8 and TRBJ2-5, with TRBD1 identical over 7 bases. The CDR3 totals 14 residues. Looked up from germline, CDR1 is SGHTS and CDR2 is YDEGEE. V gave up 5 bases and J gave up 2 bases; unmatched junction bases: 6. Here the CDR3 DNA reads TGTGCCAGCAGTTTTGGGACAGCTCAAGAGACCCAGTACTTC. It translates to CASSFGTAQETQYF.

There are many counts of this clonotype. This sequence joins TRBV27 and TRBJ1-6, with 10 bases lining up with TRBD1. After removal of 0 bases from V and 10 bases from J, the junction contained 6 bases not matched to a gene. The germline CDR1 and CDR2 sequences are MNHEY and SMNVEV (reference sequence). This CDR3 contains 16 residues. Here the CDR3 DNA reads TGTGCCAGCAGTTTATCGACAGGGGGCTTAAGGTCACCCCTCCACTTT. Encoded protein: CASSLSTGGLRSPLHF.

This clonotype was found a few times. The CDR3 DNA sequence: TGTGCCAGCAGCCCACAACCCCCCCCCAATGAGCAGTTCTTC. Amino acid sequence: CASSPQPPPNEQFF. The rearrangement joins TRBV7-3 to TRBJ2-1; D uncertain. The CDR3 has 14 amino acids. Trimming removed 5 bases at V and 6 bases at J, with 14 bases between. Germline CDR1 SGHTA, CDR2 FQGTGA. The full variable domain, completed using reference TRBV7-3 and TRBJ2-1, is GAGVSQTPSNKVTEKGKYVELRCDPISGHTALYWYRQSLGQGPEFLIYFQGTGAADDSGLPNDRFFAVRPEGSVSTLKIQRTERGDSAVYLCASSPQPPPNEQFFGPGTRLTVL.

The gene calls are TRBV7-9 and TRBJ1-1, with D possibly matching TRBD1 (6 bases). Germline CDR1 SEHNR, CDR2 FQNEAQ (reference sequence). Trimming took 10 bases from V and 10 from J, leaving 16 bases between them. The CDR3 runs 11 residues. The CDR3 sequence: CATRQAQGAFF. As DNA, the CDR3 is TGTGCCACAAGACAGGCTCAGGGAGCTTTCTTT. The whole variable domain, remainder taken from reference TRBV7-9 and TRBJ1-1, is DTGVSQNPRHKITKRGQNVTFRCDPISEHNRLYWYRQTLGQGPEFLTYFQNEAQLEKSRLLSDRFSAERPKGSFSTLEIQRTEQGDSAMYLCATRQAQGAFFGQGTRLTVV.

This clonotype was counted a few times. The chain carries TRBV20-1 and TRBJ2-7; D is uncertain. V lost 0 bases and J lost 0, with 9 bases in between. Per the germline V gene, CDR1 is DFQATT and CDR2 is SNEGSKA (reference sequence). This CDR3 is built from 14 residues. DNA of the CDR3: TGCAGTGCTAGAGAGTTGGTAAACTCCTACGAGCAGTACTTC. Encoded protein: CSARELVNSYEQYF.

The chain combines TRBV18 with TRBJ2-3; either TRBD1 or TRBD2 may fit D (6 bases each). This CDR3 is built from 19 residues. Germline assignment: CDR1 KGHSH and CDR2 LQKENI. The V end was cut by 3 bases, the J end by 4 bases, with 26 bases between. Here the CDR3 reads CASSPFVTTGAFLSDTQYF. The CDR3 DNA reads as TGTGCCAGCTCACCCTTTGTGACGACGGGGGCCTTTTTGTCAGATACGCAGTATTTT.

This clonotype has a count of ten or more. The chain is built from TRBV20-1 and TRBJ1-4; a possible D gene is TRBD1 (5 bases). Germline V gives CDR1 DFQATT, CDR2 SNEGSKA (reference sequence). V was clipped by 6 bases and J by 3 bases, with 17 bases between them. The length of the CDR3 is 15 residues. CDR3 region: CSAREGAGANEKLFF. CDR3 in DNA: TGCAGTGCCCGTGAAGGGGCGGGAGCTAATGAAAAACTGTTTTTT.

This clonotype has more than one count but fewer than ten. This chain links TRBV20-1 with TRBJ1-1; D possibly corresponds to TRBD1 (6 bases). V dropped 3 bases and J dropped 1 base, with 9 bases sitting between them. The germline gives CDR1 DFQATT, CDR2 SNEGSKA (reference sequence). The length of the CDR3 is 13 residues. CDR3 protein: CSARGAWNTEAFF. The CDR3 region has the DNA TGCAGTGCTAGGGGGGCCTGGAACACTGAAGCTTTCTTT.

This clonotype has more than one count but fewer than ten. Here the CDR3 reads CASSYFDRATDTQYF. The CDR3, as DNA: TGTGCCAGCAGTTATTTCGACAGGGCCACAGATACGCAGTATTTT. The rearrangement links TRBV12-3 or TRBV12-4 to TRBJ2-3; TRBD1 aligns across 7 bases. There are 15 residues in the CDR3. The V segment lost 4 bases and the J segment 2 bases; nucleotides outside the gene matches: 6.

This clonotype is deemed medium-sized. The V and J genes are TRBV12-3 or TRBV12-4 and TRBJ2-7; no reliable D call. This CDR3 is 11 amino acids long. Trimming took off 3 bases at V and 5 bases at J, with 5 bases between the two ends. The CDR3 loop reads CASSLLDEQYF. CDR3 bases: TGTGCCAGCAGTTTGTTAGACGAGCAGTACTTC.

This clonotype was seen many times. V usage is TRBV4-2 and J usage is TRBJ2-3; 10 nucleotides agree with TRBD2. Trimming took 0 bases from V and 1 from J; bases not matched to a gene: 1. Looked up from germline, CDR1 is LGHNA and CDR2 is YNFKEQ. CDR3 length: 16 amino acids. The CDR3 spells CASSQDTSGGTDTQYF. DNA of the CDR3: TGTGCCAGCAGCCAAGATACTAGCGGGGGCACAGATACGCAGTATTTT.

In this sample, this clonotype turned up many times. The V and J genes are TRBV7-8 and TRBJ1-6, with TRBD1 matching 9 bases. Germline V gene lookup returns CDR1 SGHVS and CDR2 FQNEAQ. V lost 4 bases and J lost 6; bases outside the gene matches: 1. The CDR3 extends over 14 amino acids. The CDR3, as DNA: TGTGCCAGCAGCTCGGGACAGGGTAATTCACCCCTCCACTTT. Translating gives CASSSGQGNSPLHF.